These T cell receptor beta chains were read from a single sample in a study of blood T cell repertoires in COVID-19. TCRdb's copy holds only in-frame clones and misses some; the assay was immunoSEQ multiplex PCR. The profile shows roughly 100,000 clones, 84% of them singletons. The sequencing input was peripheral blood. The receptors stem from a human donor in a cohort sampled during active or convalescent COVID-19. Both conserved end residues are trimmed from each CDR3. D genes are given only for firm matches.

j_call d_call v_call cdr3_aa
TRBJ1-1 . TRBV27 ASRLTDGVNTEAF
TRBJ1-5 . TRBV5-1 ASSLGGGTGQPQH
TRBJ1-4 . TRBV9 ASSVRGVSNEKLF
TRBJ2-1 TRBD1 TRBV19 ASSLQVGGFGQF
TRBJ2-7 . TRBV10-2 ASSAGVGYEQY
TRBJ2-3 . TRBV2 ASRTFMSTDTQY
TRBJ2-3 . TRBV7-9 ASSLRGGFTDTQY
TRBJ2-7 TRBD2 TRBV6-1 ASSGQSGGLPYEQY
TRBJ1-4 . TRBV2 ARQGRGTINEKLF
TRBJ1-6 TRBD1 TRBV6-4 ASSGDRQNSPLH
TRBJ1-5 . TRBV19 ASSLQGRNQPQH
TRBJ2-7 . TRBV5-6 ASGRGYEQY
TRBJ1-1 . TRBV4-1 ASSEGHANTEAF
TRBJ1-2 TRBD1 TRBV19 ASSPPGQAIT
TRBJ1-3 . TRBV30 AWSVGLSGNTIY
TRBJ2-3 . TRBV5-6 ASSLWTDPRTDTQY
TRBJ2-1 . TRBV28 ASSLIGKTSISASDEQF
TRBJ2-5 TRBD1 TRBV9 ASSVIPGQGEETQY
TRBJ1-2 TRBD1 TRBV6-5 ATRQGVGGYT